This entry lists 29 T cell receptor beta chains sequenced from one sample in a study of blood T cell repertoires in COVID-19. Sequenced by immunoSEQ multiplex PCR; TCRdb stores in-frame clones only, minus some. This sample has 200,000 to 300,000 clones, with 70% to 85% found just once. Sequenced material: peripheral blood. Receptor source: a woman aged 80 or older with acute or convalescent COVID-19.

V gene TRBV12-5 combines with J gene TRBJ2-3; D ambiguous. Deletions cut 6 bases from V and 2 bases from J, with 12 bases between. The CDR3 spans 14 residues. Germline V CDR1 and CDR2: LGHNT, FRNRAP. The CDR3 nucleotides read TGTGCTAGTGGGGGCTCAGCTTACACAGATACGCAGTATTTT. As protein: CASGGSAYTDTQYF.

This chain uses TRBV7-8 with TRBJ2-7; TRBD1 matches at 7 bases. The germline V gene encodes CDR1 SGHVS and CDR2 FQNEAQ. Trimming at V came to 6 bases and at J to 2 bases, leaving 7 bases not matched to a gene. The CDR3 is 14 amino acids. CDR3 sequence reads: CASSPTGPTYEQYF. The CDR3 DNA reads TGTGCCAGCAGTCCGACAGGGCCCACCTACGAGCAGTACTTC.

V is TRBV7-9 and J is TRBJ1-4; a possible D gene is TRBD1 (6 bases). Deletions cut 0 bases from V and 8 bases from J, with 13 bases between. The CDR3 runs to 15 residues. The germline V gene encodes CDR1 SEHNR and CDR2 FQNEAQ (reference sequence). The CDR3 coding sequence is TGTGCCAGCAGCTTAGCACCGCCAGGGGAAGAAAAACTGTTTTTT. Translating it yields CASSLAPPGEEKLFF.

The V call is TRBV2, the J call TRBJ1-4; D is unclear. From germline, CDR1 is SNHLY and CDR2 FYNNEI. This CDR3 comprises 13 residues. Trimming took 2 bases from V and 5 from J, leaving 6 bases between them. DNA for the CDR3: TGTGCCAGCAGTGAACGCGGCAATGAAAAACTGTTTTTT. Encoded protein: CASSERGNEKLFF.

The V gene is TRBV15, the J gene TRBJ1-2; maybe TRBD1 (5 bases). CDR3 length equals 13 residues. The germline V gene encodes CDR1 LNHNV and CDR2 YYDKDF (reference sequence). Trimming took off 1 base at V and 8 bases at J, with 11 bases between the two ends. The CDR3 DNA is TGTGCCACCAGCAGAGTTCAGGGCGAGGGCTACACCTTC. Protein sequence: CATSRVQGEGYTF.

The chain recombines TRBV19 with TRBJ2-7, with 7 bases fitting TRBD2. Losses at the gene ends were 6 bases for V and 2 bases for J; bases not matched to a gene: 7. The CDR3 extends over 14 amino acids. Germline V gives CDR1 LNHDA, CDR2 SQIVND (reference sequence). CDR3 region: CASSLSGGAYEQYF. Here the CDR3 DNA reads TGTGCCAGTAGCTTATCGGGGGGAGCCTACGAGCAGTACTTC.

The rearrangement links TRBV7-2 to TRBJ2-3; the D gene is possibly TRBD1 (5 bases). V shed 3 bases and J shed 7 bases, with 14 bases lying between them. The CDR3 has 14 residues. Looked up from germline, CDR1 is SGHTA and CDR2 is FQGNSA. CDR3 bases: TGTGCCAGCAGCTTCGATCCAGGGTCCAATACGCAGTATTTT. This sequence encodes CASSFDPGSNTQYF.

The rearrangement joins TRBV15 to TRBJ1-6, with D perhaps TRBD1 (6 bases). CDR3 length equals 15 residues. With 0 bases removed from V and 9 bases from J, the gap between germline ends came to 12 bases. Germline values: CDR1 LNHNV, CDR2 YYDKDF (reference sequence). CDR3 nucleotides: TGTGCCACCAGCAGAGATCAACAGGGTGTTTCACCCCTCCACTTT. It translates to CATSRDQQGVSPLHF.

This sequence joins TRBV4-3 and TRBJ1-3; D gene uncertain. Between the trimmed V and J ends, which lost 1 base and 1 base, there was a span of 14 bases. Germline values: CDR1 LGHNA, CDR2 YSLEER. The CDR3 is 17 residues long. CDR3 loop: CASSQGTIAASGNTIYF. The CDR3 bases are TGCGCCAGCAGCCAAGGTACTATTGCGGCTTCTGGAAACACCATATATTTT.

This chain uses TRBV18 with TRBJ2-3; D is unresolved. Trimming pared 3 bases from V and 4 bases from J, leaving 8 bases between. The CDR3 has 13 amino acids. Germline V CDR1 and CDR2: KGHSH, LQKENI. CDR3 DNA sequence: TGTGCCAGCTCACCTTCCCCCGCAGATACGCAGTATTTT. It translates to CASSPSPADTQYF.

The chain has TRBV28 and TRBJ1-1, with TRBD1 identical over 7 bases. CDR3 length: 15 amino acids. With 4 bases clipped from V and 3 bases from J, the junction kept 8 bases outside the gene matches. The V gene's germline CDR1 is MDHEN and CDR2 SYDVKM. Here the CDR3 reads CASSSGGLSDTEAFF. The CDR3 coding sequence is TGTGCCAGCAGTTCAGGGGGTTTATCGGACACTGAAGCTTTCTTT.

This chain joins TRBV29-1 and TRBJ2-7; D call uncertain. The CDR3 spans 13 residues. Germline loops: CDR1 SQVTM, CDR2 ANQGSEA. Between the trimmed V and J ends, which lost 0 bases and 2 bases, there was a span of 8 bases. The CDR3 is CSVEDVLTYEQYF. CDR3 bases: TGCAGCGTTGAAGACGTTTTAACCTACGAGCAGTACTTC.

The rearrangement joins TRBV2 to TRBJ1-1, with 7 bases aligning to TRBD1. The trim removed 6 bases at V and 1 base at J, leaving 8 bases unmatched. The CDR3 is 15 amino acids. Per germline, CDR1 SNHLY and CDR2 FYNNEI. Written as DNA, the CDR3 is TGTGCCAGCAGGGGGTCACAGGGGCCGAACACTGAAGCTTTCTTT. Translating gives CASRGSQGPNTEAFF.

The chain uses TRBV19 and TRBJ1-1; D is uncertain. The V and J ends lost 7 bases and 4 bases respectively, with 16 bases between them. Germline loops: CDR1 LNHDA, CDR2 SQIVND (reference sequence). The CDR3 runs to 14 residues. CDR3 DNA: TGTGCCAGTACGAGAGGGTATCGGAGCACTGAAGCTTTCTTT. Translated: CASTRGYRSTEAFF.

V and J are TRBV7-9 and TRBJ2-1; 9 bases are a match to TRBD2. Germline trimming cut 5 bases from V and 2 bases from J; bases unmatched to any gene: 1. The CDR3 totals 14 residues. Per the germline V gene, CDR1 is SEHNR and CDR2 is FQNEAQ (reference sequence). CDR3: CASSPSGTYNEQFF. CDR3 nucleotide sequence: TGTGCCAGCAGCCCTAGCGGGACCTACAATGAGCAGTTCTTC.

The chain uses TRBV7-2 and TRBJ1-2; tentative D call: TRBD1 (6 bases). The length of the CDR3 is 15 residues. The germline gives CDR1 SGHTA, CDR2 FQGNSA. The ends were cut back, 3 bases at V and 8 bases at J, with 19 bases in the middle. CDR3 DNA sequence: TGTGCCAGCAGCTTGGCTGGATCAGGGGCGACGGGCTACACCTTC. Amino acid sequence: CASSLAGSGATGYTF. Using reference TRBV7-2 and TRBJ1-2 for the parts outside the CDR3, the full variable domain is GAGVSQSPSNKVTEKGKDVELRCDPISGHTALYWYRQSLGQGLEFLIYFQGNSAPDKSGLPSDRFSAERTGGSVSTLTIQRTQQEDSAVYLCASSLAGSGATGYTFGSGTRLTVV.

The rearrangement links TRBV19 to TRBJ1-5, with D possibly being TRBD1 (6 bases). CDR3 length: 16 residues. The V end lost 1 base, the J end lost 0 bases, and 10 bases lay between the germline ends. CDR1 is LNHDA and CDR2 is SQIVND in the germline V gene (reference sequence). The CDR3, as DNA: TGTGCCAGTAGTATAGGAGGGACACATAGCAATCAGCCCCAGCATTTT. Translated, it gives CASSIGGTHSNQPQHF.

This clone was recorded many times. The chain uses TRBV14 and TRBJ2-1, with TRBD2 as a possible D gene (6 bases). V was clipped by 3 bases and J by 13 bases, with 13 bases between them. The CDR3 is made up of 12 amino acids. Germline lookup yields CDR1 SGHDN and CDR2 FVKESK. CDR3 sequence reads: CASSQTRSSQFF. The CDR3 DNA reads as TGTGCCAGCAGCCAGACTAGATCCTCCCAGTTCTTC.

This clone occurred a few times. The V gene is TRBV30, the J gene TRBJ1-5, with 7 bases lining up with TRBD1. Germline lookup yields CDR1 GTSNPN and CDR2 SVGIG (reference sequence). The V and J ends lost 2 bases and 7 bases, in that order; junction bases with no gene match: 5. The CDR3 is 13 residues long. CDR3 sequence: CAWSLQGLQPQHF. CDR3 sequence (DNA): TGTGCCTGGAGTTTACAGGGGCTGCAGCCCCAGCATTTT.

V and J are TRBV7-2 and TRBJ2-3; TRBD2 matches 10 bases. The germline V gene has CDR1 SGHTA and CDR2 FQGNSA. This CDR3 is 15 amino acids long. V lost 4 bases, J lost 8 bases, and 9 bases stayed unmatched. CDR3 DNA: TGTGCCAGCAGCTCCGGGAGCGGGGGGGGCCCTACGCAGTATTTT. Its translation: CASSSGSGGGPTQYF.

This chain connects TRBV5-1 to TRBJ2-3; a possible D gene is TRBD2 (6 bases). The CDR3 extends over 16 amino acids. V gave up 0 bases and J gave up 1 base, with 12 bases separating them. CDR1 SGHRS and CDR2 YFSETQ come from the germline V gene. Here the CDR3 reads CASSLGPASGTDTQYF. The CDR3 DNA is TGCGCCAGCAGCTTGGGTCCGGCTAGCGGCACAGATACGCAGTATTTT.

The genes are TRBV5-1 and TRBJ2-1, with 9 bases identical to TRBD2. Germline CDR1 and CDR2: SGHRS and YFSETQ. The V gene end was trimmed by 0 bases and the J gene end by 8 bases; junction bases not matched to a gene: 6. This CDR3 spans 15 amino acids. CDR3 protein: CASSLAAGGPHEQFF. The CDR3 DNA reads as TGCGCCAGCAGCTTGGCTGCGGGGGGGCCGCATGAGCAGTTCTTC.

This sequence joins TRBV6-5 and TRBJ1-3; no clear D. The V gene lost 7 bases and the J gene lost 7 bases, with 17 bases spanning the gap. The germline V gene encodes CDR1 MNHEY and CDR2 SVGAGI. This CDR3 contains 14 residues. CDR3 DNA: TGTGCCAGCAAAAGAGACAATACTAGGAACACCATATATTTT. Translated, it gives CASKRDNTRNTIYF.

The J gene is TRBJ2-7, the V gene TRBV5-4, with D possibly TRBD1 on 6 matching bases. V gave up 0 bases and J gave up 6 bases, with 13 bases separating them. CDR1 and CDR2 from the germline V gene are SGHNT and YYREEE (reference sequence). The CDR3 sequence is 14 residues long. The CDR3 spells CASSLGPTGSEQYF. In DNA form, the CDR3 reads TGTGCCAGCAGCTTGGGACCTACAGGGAGCGAGCAGTACTTC.

The CDR3, as DNA: TGTGCCAGCAGTCAAGCGGACAGGGGTGAAGCTTTCTTT. Translated, it gives CASSQADRGEAFF. This sequence joins TRBV6-2 or TRBV6-3 and TRBJ1-1; TRBD1 matches 9 bases. The germline V gene encodes CDR1 MNHEY and CDR2 SVGEGT. V was clipped by 5 bases and J by 7 bases; unmatched bases: 5. This CDR3 comprises 13 residues.

Here the CDR3 DNA reads TGTGCCAGCATTACACTCAGGGGCGCCGGGGAGCTGTTTTTT. Protein sequence: CASITLRGAGELFF. This chain joins TRBV28 and TRBJ2-2; perhaps TRBD1 as D (6 bases). V shed 7 bases and J shed 6 bases, with 15 bases lying between them. This CDR3 region has 14 residues. Germline V CDR1 and CDR2: MDHEN, SYDVKM. The full variable domain, rest sourced from reference TRBV28 and TRBJ2-2, is DVKVTQSSRYLVKRTGEKVFLECVQDMDHENMFWYRQDPGLGLRLIYFSYDVKMKEKGDIPEGYSVSREKKERFSLILESASTNQTSMYLCASITLRGAGELFFGEGSRLTVL.

Here the CDR3 reads CASSSGTADGNTIYF. The DNA for the CDR3 is TGTGCCAGCAGTTCCGGGACAGCCGATGGAAACACCATATATTTT. The chain uses TRBV28 and TRBJ1-3; TRBD1 matches at 7 bases. CDR1 MDHEN and CDR2 SYDVKM come from the germline V gene. V dropped 4 bases and J dropped 3; count of bases not matched to a gene: 6. CDR3 length: 15 residues.

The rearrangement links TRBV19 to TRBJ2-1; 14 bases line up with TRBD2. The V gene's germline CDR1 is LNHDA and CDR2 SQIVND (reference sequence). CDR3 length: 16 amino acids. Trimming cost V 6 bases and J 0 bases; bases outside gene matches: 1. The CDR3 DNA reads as TGTGCCAGTAGCGGGACTAGCGGGAGCTCCTACAATGAGCAGTTCTTC. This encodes CASSGTSGSSYNEQFF.

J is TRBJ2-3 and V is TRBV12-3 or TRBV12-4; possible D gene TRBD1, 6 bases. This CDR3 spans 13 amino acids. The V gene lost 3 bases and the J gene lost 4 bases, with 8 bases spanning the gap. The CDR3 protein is CASSFTGSDTQYF. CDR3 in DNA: TGTGCCAGCAGTTTTACAGGGTCAGATACGCAGTATTTT.